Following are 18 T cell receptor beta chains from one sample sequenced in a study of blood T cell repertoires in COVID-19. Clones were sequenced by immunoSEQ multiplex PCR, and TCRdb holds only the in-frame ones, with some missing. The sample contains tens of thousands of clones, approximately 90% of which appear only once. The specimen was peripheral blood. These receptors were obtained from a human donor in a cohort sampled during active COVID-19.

CDR3 nucleotide sequence: TGTGCCAGCAGCCCCGTCCCGGCCGCGGCCGAAAAACTGTTTTTT. Amino acids: CASSPVPAAAEKLFF. The V and J genes are TRBV9 and TRBJ1-4; D remains unclear. CDR1 is SGDLS, CDR2 YYNGEE, per germline. The CDR3 has 15 amino acids. The germline V and J ends were trimmed by 4 bases and 8 bases, with 18 bases remaining between them.

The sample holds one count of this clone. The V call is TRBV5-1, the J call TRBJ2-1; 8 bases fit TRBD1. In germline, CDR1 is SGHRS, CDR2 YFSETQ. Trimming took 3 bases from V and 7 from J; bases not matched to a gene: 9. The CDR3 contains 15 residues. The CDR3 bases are TGCGCCAGCAGCTGGAGCGGACAGGGAATGAATGAGCAGTTCTTC. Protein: CASSWSGQGMNEQFF.

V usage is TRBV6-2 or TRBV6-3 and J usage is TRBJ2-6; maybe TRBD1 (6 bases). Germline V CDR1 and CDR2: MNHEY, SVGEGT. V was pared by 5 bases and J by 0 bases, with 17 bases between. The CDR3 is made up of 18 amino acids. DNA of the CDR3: TGTGCCAGCAGTCCACCGGGACACTTTATCTCTGGGGCCAACGTCCTGACTTTC. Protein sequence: CASSPPGHFISGANVLTF.

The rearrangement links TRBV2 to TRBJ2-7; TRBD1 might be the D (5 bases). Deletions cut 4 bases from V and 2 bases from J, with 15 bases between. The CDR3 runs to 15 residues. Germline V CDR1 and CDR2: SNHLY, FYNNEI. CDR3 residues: CASSVRWGGAYEQYF. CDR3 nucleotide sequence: TGTGCCAGCAGTGTACGCTGGGGCGGAGCCTACGAGCAGTACTTC.

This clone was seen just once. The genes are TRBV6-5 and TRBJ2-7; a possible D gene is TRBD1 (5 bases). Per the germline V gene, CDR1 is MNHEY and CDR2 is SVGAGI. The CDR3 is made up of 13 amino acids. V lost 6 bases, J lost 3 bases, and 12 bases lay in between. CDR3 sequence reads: CASRGVQVYEQYF. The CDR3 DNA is TGTGCCAGCAGAGGGGTGCAGGTCTACGAGCAGTACTTC.

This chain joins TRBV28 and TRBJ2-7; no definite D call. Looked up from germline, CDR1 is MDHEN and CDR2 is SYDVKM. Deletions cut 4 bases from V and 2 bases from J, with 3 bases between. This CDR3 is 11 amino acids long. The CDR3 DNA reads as TGTGCCAGCAGTTCTCCCTACGAGCAGTACTTC. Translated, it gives CASSSPYEQYF.

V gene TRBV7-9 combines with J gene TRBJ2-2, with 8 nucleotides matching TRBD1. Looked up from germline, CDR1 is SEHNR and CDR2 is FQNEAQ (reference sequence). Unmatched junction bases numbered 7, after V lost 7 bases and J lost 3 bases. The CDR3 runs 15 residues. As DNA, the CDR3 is TGTGCCAGCACCCTCGGACAGGGAGACACCGGGGAGCTGTTTTTT. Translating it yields CASTLGQGDTGELFF.

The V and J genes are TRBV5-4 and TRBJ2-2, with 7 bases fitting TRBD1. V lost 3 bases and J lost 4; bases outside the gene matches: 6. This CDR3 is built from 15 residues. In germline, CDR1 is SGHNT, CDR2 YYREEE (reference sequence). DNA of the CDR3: TGTGCCAGCAGCTCACAGGGGCTTCCCACCGGGGAGCTGTTTTTT. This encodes CASSSQGLPTGELFF. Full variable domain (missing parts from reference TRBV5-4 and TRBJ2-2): ETGVTQSPTHLIKTRGQQVTLRCSSQSGHNTVSWYQQALGQGPQFIFQYYREEENGRGNFPPRFSGLQFPNYSSELNVNALELDDSALYLCASSSQGLPTGELFFGEGSRLTVL.

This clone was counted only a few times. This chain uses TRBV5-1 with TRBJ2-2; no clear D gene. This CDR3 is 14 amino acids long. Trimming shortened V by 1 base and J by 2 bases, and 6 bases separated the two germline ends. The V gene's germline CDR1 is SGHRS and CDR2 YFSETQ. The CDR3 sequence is CASSLTVNTGELFF. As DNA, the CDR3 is TGCGCCAGCAGCTTGACGGTAAACACCGGGGAGCTGTTTTTT.

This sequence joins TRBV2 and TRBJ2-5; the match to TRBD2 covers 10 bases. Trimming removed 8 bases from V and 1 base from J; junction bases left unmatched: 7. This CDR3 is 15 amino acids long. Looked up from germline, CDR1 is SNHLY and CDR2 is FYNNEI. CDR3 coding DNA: TGTGCCAGCGCTAGCGGGAGTTGGGGCCAAGAGACCCAGTACTTC. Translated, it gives CASASGSWGQETQYF. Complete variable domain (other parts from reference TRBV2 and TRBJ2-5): EPEVTQTPSHQVTQMGQEVILRCVPISNHLYFYWYRQILGQKVEFLVSFYNNEISEKSEIFDDQFSVERPDGSNFTLKIRSTKLEDSAMYFCASASGSWGQETQYFGPGTRLLVL.

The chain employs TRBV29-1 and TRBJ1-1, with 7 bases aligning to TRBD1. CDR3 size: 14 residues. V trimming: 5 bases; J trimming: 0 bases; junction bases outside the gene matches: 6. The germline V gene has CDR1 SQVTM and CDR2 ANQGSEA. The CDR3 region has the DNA TGCAGCGTTCGTCAGGGGGACTTGAACACTGAAGCTTTCTTT. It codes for CSVRQGDLNTEAFF. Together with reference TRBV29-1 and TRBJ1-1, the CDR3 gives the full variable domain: SAVISQKPSRDICQRGTSLTIQCQVDSQVTMMFWYRQQPGQSLTLIATANQGSEATYESGFVIDKFPISRPNLTFSTLTVSNMSPEDSSIYLCSVRQGDLNTEAFFGQGTRLTVV.

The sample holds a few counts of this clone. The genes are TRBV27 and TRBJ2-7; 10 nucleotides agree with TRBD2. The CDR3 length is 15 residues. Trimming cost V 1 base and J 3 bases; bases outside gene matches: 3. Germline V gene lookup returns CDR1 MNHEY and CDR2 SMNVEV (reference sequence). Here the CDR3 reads CASSLLLAGVYEQYF. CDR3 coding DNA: TGTGCCAGCAGTTTATTGCTAGCGGGAGTCTACGAGCAGTACTTC.

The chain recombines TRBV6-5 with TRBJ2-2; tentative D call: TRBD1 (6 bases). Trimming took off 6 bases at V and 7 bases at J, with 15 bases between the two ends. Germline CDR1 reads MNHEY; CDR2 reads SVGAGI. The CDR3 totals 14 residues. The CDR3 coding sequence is TGTGCCAGCAGGCAGGCAGGGGAAAGCGGGGAGCTGTTTTTT. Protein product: CASRQAGESGELFF.

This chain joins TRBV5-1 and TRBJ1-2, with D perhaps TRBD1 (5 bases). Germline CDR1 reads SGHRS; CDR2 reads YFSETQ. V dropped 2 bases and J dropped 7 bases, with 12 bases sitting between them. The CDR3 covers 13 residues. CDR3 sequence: CASSLPGDGGYTF. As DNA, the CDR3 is TGCGCCAGCAGCTTACCGGGGGACGGTGGCTACACCTTC.

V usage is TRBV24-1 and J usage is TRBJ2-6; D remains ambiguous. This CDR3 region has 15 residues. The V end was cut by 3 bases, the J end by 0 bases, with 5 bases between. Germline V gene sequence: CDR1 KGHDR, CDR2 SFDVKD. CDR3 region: CATSDVRSGANVLTF. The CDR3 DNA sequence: TGTGCCACCAGTGATGTCCGCTCTGGGGCCAACGTCCTGACTTTC.

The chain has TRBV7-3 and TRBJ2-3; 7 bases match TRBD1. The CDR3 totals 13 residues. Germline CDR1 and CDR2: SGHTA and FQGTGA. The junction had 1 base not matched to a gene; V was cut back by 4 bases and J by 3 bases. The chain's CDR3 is CASSSGQTDTQYF. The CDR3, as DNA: TGTGCCAGCAGCTCGGGACAGACAGATACGCAGTATTTT.

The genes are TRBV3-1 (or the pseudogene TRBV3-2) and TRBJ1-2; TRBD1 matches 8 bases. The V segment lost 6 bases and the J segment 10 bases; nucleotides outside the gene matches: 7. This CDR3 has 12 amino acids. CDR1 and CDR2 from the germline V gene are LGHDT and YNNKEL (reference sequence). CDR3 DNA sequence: TGTGCCAGCAGACTACAGACAGGGGACTACACCTTC. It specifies CASRLQTGDYTF.

The CDR3 DNA is TGTGCCAGCAGTTACTGGGACAGGGCCAGCACAGATACGCAGTATTTT. Protein product: CASSYWDRASTDTQYF. This chain uses TRBV6-2 or TRBV6-3 with TRBJ2-3; 9 nucleotides line up with TRBD1. The CDR3 totals 16 residues. Germline-derived CDR1 and CDR2 are MNHEY and SVGEGT. Trimming cost V 1 base and J 0 bases; bases outside gene matches: 2.